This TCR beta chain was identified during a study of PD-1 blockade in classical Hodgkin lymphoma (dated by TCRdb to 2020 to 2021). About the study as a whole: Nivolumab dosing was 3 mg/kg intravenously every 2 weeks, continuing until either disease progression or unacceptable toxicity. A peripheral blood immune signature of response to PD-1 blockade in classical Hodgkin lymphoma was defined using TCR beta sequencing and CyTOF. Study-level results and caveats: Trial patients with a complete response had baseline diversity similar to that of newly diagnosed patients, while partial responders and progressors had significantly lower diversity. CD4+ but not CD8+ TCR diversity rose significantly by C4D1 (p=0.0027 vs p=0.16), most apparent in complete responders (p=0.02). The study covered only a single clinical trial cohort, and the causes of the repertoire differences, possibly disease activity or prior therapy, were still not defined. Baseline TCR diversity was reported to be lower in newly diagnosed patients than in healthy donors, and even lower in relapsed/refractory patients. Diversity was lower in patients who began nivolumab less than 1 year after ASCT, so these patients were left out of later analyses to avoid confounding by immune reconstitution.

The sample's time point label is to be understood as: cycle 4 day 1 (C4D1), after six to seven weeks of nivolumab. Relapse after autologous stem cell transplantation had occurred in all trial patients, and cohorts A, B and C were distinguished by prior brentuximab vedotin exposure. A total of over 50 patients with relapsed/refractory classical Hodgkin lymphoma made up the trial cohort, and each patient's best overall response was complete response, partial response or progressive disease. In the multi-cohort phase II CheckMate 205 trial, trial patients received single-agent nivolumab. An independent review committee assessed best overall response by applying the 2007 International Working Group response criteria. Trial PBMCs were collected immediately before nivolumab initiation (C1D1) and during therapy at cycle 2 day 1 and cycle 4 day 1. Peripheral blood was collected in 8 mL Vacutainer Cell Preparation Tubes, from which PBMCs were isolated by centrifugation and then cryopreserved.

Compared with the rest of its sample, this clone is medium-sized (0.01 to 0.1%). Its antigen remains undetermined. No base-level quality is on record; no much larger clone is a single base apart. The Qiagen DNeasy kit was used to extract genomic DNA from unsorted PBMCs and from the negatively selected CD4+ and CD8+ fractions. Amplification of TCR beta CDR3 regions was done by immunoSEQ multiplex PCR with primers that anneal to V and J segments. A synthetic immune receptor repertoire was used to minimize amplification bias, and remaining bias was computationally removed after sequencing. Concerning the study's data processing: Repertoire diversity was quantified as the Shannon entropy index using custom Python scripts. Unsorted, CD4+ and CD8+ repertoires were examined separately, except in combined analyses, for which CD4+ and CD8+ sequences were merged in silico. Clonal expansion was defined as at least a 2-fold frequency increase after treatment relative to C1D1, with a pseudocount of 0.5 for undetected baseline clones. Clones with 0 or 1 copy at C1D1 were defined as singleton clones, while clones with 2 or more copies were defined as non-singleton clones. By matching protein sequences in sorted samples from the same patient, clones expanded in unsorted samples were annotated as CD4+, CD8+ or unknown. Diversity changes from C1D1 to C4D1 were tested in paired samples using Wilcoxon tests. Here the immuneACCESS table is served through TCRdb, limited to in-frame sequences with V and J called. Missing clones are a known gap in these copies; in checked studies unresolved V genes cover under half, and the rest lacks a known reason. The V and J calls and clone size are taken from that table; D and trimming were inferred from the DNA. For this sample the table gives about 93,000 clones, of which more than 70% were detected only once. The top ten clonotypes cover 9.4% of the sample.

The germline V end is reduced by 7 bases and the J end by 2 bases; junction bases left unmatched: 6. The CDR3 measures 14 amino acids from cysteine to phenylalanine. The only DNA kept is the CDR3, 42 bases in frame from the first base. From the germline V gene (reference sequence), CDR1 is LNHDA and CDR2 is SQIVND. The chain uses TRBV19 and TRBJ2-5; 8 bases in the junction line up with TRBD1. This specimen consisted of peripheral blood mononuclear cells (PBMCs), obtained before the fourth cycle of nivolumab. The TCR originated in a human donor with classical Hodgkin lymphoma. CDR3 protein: CASNPGQGQETQYF. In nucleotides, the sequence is TGTGCCAGTAATCCTGGACAGGGACAAGAGACCCAGTACTTC.